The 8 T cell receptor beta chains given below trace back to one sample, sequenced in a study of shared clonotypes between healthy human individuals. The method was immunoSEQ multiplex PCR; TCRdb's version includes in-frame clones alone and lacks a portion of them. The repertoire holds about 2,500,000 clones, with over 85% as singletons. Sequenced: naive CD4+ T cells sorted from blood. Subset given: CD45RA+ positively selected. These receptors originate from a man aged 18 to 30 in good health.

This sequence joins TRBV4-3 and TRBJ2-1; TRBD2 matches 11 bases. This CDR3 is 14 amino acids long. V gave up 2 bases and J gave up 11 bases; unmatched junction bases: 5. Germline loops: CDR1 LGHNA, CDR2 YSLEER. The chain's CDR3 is CASSQLGLAAKQFF. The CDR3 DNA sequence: TGCGCCAGCAGCCAATTGGGACTAGCGGCCAAGCAGTTCTTC.

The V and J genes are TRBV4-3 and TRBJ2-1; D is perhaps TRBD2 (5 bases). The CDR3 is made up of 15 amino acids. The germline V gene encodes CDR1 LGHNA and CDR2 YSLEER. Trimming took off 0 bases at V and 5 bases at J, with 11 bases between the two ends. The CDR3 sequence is CASSQDGLTNNEQFF. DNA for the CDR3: TGCGCCAGCAGCCAAGATGGACTGACAAACAATGAGCAGTTCTTC.

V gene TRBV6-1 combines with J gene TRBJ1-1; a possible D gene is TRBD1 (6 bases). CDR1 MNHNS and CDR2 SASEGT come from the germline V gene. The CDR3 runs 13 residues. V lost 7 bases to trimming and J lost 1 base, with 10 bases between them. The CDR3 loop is CASKMTGNTEAFF. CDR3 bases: TGTGCCAGCAAGATGACAGGGAACACTGAAGCTTTCTTT.

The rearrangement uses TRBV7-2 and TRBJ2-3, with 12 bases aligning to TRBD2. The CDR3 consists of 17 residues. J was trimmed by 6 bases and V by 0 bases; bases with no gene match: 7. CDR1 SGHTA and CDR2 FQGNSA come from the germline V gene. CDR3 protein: CASSLAFLAGGPDTQYF. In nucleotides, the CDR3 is TGTGCCAGCAGCTTAGCGTTTCTAGCGGGAGGGCCTGATACGCAGTATTTT.

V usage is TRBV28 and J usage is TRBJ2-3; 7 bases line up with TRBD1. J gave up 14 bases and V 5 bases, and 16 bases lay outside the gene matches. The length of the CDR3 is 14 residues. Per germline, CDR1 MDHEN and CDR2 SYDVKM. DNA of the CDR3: TGTGCCAGCAGTCCGGGACAGCACACGAGGGCATGGTATTTT. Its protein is CASSPGQHTRAWYF.

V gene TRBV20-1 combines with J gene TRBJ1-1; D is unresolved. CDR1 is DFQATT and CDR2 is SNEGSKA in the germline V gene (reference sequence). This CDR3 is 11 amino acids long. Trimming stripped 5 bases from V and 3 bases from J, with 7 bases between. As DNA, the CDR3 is TGCAGTGCTGGACGGCACACTGAAGCTTTCTTT. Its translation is CSAGRHTEAFF.

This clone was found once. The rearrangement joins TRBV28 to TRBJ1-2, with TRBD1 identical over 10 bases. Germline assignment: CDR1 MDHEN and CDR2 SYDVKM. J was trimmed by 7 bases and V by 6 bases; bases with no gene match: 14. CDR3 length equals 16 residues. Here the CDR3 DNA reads TGTGCCAGCAGGGCTAGGAGGACAGGGGGAATGGGTGGCTACACCTTC. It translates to CASRARRTGGMGGYTF.

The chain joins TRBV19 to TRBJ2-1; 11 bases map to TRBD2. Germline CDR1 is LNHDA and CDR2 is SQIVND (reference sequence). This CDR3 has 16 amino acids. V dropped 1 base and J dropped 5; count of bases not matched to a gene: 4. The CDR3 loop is CASSIGSGRVHNEQFF. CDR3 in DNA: TGTGCCAGTAGTATAGGTAGCGGGAGGGTCCACAATGAGCAGTTCTTC.